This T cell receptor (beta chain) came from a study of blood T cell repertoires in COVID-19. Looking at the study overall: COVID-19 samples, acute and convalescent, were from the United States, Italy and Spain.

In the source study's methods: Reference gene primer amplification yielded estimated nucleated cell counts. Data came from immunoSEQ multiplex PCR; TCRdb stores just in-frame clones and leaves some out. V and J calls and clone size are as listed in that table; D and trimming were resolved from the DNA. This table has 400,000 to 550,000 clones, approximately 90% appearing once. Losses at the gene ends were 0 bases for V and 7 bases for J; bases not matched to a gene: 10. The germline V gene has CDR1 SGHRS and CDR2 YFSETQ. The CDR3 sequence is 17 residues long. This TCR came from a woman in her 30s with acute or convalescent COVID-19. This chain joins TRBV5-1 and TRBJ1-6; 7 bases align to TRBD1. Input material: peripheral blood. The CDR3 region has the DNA TGCGCCAGCAGCTTGGGGGAGACAGGGCGCGGGAATTCACCCCTCCACTTT. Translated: CASSLGETGRGNSPLHF.